Each of the 9 T cell receptor beta chains below was sequenced from the same sample in a study of CD4 T cells in relation to SARS-CoV-2 and coronaviruses. These TCRs are of unknown antigen specificity. Before the COVID-19 pandemic, during about 2011-2019, CD4+ T cells were taken from unexposed donors. CD4+ T cells were isolated from the cells after less than 13 days of culture. Generated by immunoSEQ multiplex PCR, the TCRdb table keeps only in-frame clones and is missing some. This sample has about 28,000 clones, with 74% found just once. The sequenced material came from CD4+ T cells from PBMCs, cultured in vitro. These receptors came from a human donor in good health.

The sample holds a few counts of this clone. The V and J genes are TRBV6-2 or TRBV6-3 and TRBJ2-5; TRBD2 agrees at 7 bases. CDR1 and CDR2 (germline): MNHEY, SVGEGT. The J segment lost 6 bases and the V segment lost 0 bases, leaving 7 bases of the junction unmatched. The CDR3 covers 15 residues. DNA of the CDR3: TGTGCCAGCAGTTACTCGGGACTAAGCGGGAAGACCCAGTACTTC. Protein: CASSYSGLSGKTQYF.

This sequence joins TRBV6-2 or TRBV6-3 and TRBJ2-5; 10 nucleotides line up with TRBD1. The CDR3 has 13 residues. Unmatched junction bases numbered 0, after V lost 4 bases and J lost 4 bases. CDR1 and CDR2 (germline): MNHEY, SVGEGT. Here the CDR3 reads CASSWTGGETQYF. For the CDR3, the DNA is TGTGCCAGCAGTTGGACAGGGGGAGAGACCCAGTACTTC.

V usage is TRBV5-1 and J usage is TRBJ1-2; D is uncertain. Germline V gene lookup returns CDR1 SGHRS and CDR2 YFSETQ. V lost 4 bases, J lost 0 bases, and 10 bases lay in between. CDR3 size: 14 residues. The CDR3 DNA reads TGCGCCAGCAGCGTGGACGGTTCTAACTATGGCTACACCTTC. Protein: CASSVDGSNYGYTF.

This clone came up a few times. The CDR3 DNA reads as TGTGCCAGTAGTAGAAGTTTCTATGAAAAACTGTTTTTT. It yields the protein CASSRSFYEKLFF. The chain employs TRBV19 and TRBJ1-4, with D hard to call. Trimming removed 4 bases from V and 6 bases from J, with 9 bases in between. This CDR3 is 13 amino acids long. Germline-derived CDR1 and CDR2 are LNHDA and SQIVND (reference sequence). Combining the CDR3 with reference TRBV19 and TRBJ1-4 gives the whole variable domain DGGITQSPKYLFRKEGQNVTLSCEQNLNHDAMYWYRQDPGQGLRLIYYSQIVNDFQKGDIAEGYSVSREKKESFPLTVTSAQKNPTAFYLCASSRSFYEKLFFGSGTQLSVL.

The CDR3 loop is CASTGQKNIQYF. The CDR3 region has the DNA TGTGCCAGCACCGGACAGAAAAACATTCAGTACTTC. This chain joins TRBV6-5 and TRBJ2-4; D may be TRBD1 (6 bases). This CDR3 comprises 12 residues. Looked up from germline, CDR1 is MNHEY and CDR2 is SVGAGI. Between the trimmed V and J ends, which lost 7 bases and 4 bases, there was a span of 8 bases.

The genes are TRBV7-3 and TRBJ2-7, with D possibly being TRBD1 or TRBD2 (6 bases each). V shed 0 bases and J shed 6 bases, with 9 bases lying between them. Germline CDR1 and CDR2: SGHTA and FQGTGA. The CDR3 runs 13 residues. For the CDR3, the DNA is TGTGCCAGCAGCTTAACAGGAGGGGGCGAGCAGTACTTC. Amino acids: CASSLTGGGEQYF.

This clone was observed a handful of times. This chain connects TRBV14 to TRBJ2-1, with D perhaps given as TRBD1 or TRBD2 (6 bases each). The length of the CDR3 is 15 residues. Germline CDR1 and CDR2: SGHDN and FVKESK. Trimming removed 3 bases from V and 6 bases from J, with 15 bases in between. The CDR3 is CASSHRGQSGNEQFF. The CDR3 DNA follows: TGTGCCAGCAGCCATCGGGGGCAGTCGGGCAATGAGCAGTTCTTC.

This clone was observed a few times. CDR3 loop: CASSLGGTSYNEQFF. The DNA of the CDR3 is TGTGCCAGCAGCTTAGGCGGGACCTCCTACAATGAGCAGTTCTTC. The chain couples TRBV11-3 to TRBJ2-1, with D perhaps TRBD2 (6 bases). The CDR3 spans 15 residues. V dropped 1 base and J dropped 0 bases, with 7 bases sitting between them. CDR1 and CDR2 from the germline V gene are SGHNT and YENEEA. The full variable domain, its missing parts supplied by reference TRBV11-3 and TRBJ2-1, is EAGVVQSPRYKIIEKKQPVAFWCNPISGHNTLYWYLQNLGQGPELLIRYENEEAVDDSQLPKDRFSAERLKGVDSTLKIQPAELGDSAVYLCASSLGGTSYNEQFFGPGTRLTVL.

This clone was recorded a few times. This chain links TRBV19 with TRBJ1-2, with 8 positions matching TRBD1. The germline V gene has CDR1 LNHDA and CDR2 SQIVND (reference sequence). The CDR3 loop spans 15 amino acids. J gave up 2 bases and V 7 bases, and 9 bases lay outside the gene matches. CDR3 sequence (DNA): TGTGCCAGTACCGATCCAGGGGGCCTCAACTATGGCTACACCTTC. Protein product: CASTDPGGLNYGYTF.